The rows below give T cell receptor beta chains drawn from one sample of a study of blood T cell repertoires in COVID-19. TCRdb's copy holds only in-frame clones and misses some; the assay was immunoSEQ multiplex PCR. The sample has 250,000 to 350,000 clones, approximately 91% seen once. Material for sequencing was peripheral blood. All receptors derive from a woman aged 55-70 years with acute or convalescent COVID-19. Each CDR3 is given with its conserved first and last residue. The D gene is left open where the match is weak. Some rows have no size entry. The others give once, few or many, or a class for an expanded clone.

J gene,clone size,V gene,D gene,CDR3 DNA,CDR3 protein
TRBJ2-7,-,TRBV6-5,TRBD2,TGTGCCAGCTGGACTAGCGGGGGCTACGAGCAGTACTTC,CASWTSGGYEQYF
TRBJ2-2,-,TRBV7-2,TRBD1,TGTGCCAGCAGCTTCCGACAGGGGGCGGTCGGGGAGCTGTTTTTT,CASSFRQGAVGELFF
TRBJ2-1,-,TRBV11-2,-,TGTGCCAGCAGCCCTTTAGGGGGATTGCTGTACAATGAGCAGTTCTTC,CASSPLGGLLYNEQFF
TRBJ2-2,-,TRBV5-1,TRBD1,TGCGCCAGCAGCCCATTGACAGGGGCCGCAGGGGAGCTGTTTTTT,CASSPLTGAAGELFF
TRBJ2-6,-,TRBV19,-,TGTGCCAGTAGTATGAGGTGGGCCAACGTCCTGACTTTC,CASSMRWANVLTF
TRBJ1-1,-,TRBV7-2,-,TGTGCCAGCAGCTTAGTGAGGGTTTTGAACACTGAAGCTTTCTTT,CASSLVRVLNTEAFF
TRBJ1-3,-,TRBV7-6,-,TGTGCCAGCAGCCTATCGAAGGGGGACTCTGGAAACACCATATATTTT,CASSLSKGDSGNTIYF
TRBJ2-7,once,TRBV6-5,-,TGTGCCAGCACTATGAGCGGGTTTGCCTACGAGCAGTACTTC,CASTMSGFAYEQYF
TRBJ1-2,-,TRBV6-5,-,TGTGCCAGCAGTTACGGAGGGGAGCATGGCTACACCTTC,CASSYGGEHGYTF
TRBJ1-6,-,TRBV6-5,TRBD1,TGTGCCAGCAGTTACTCCGGACAGGGTGTTTCACCCCTCCACTTT,CASSYSGQGVSPLHF
TRBJ2-7,once,TRBV14,TRBD2,TGTGCCAGCAGCCCAGTAGCGGGAGCCGGTTACGAGCAGTACTTC,CASSPVAGAGYEQYF
TRBJ1-4,-,TRBV5-4,TRBD1,TGTGCCAGCAGCTGGGGGACAGATGAAAAACTGTTTTTT,CASSWGTDEKLFF
TRBJ1-6,-,TRBV27,-,TGTGCCAGCAGTTCCTTCCGGGGAGGGGAAAATTCACCCCTCCACTTT,CASSSFRGGENSPLHF
TRBJ2-3,once,TRBV7-3,TRBD2,TGTGCCAGCAGCTCCGGTGGTAGCGGGTTAACAGATACGCAGTATTTT,CASSSGGSGLTDTQYF
TRBJ2-7,-,TRBV7-9,-,TGTGCCAGCAGCCCCCCGATCGGGGACGAGCAGTACTTC,CASSPPIGDEQYF
TRBJ1-2,few,TRBV3-1/TRBV3-2,-,TGTGCCAGCAGCCCACGGGAGAACTATGGCTACACCTTC,CASSPRENYGYTF
TRBJ1-3,few,TRBV28,-,TGTGCCAGCAGTTTTCTCTTCAGGGGACCGCGGGGAAACACCATATATTTT,CASSFLFRGPRGNTIYF
TRBJ1-3,-,TRBV3-1/TRBV3-2,-,TGTGCCAGCAGCCAAGATACGACAGGAGGAAACACCATATATTTT,CASSQDTTGGNTIYF
TRBJ1-3,-,TRBV19,-,TGTGCCAGCTCTAGACAGAACTCTGGAAACACCATATATTTT,CASSRQNSGNTIYF
TRBJ2-1,-,TRBV6-2/TRBV6-3,TRBD1,TGTGCCAGCAGTTACTCCACCGGACAGGGAGAAGAGGAGTTCTCCTACAATGAGCAGTTCTTC,CASSYSTGQGEEEFSYNEQFF
TRBJ2-7,-,TRBV12-3/TRBV12-4,-,TGTGCCAGCAGTTTAATGGGAGTGGAGCAGTACTTC,CASSLMGVEQYF
TRBJ2-2,-,TRBV5-1,TRBD2,TGCGCCAGCCGCGAGGGACTAGCCACCGGGGAGCTGTTTTTT,CASREGLATGELFF
TRBJ1-3,-,TRBV7-8,-,TGTGCCACAAAACAGGTCTTGTCTGGAAACACCATATATTTT,CATKQVLSGNTIYF
TRBJ2-1,-,TRBV7-9,TRBD2,TGTGCCAGCAGCCCAAATTGGCAGCGGGGGGGCCTATCGAGTGAGCAGTTCTTC,CASSPNWQRGGLSSEQFF
TRBJ1-5,-,TRBV15,-,TGTGCCACCAGCAGAGAAGGAGGGGAGAGGCAGCCCCAGCATTTT,CATSREGGERQPQHF
TRBJ2-5,-,TRBV19,TRBD1,TGTGCCAGTAGGGAGGGCCGGGACAGGGAGACCCAGTACTTC,CASREGRDRETQYF
TRBJ2-2,-,TRBV27,-,TGTGCCAGCAGTTTACAGTCCCAGAACACCGGGGAGCTGTTTTTT,CASSLQSQNTGELFF
TRBJ2-7,-,TRBV12-2,-,TGTGCAAGTCGCTTCCCCCAAATATGTGGGAGGTGTTACGAGCAGTACTTC,CASRFPQICGRCYEQYF
TRBJ2-5,few,TRBV6-5,-,TGTGCCAGCAAATTTAGGGGCGGACAAGAGACCCAGTACTTC,CASKFRGGQETQYF
TRBJ1-5,-,TRBV28,-,TGTGCCAGCAGTGGAGGGGAGTTGGGGTATCAGCCCCAGCATTTT,CASSGGELGYQPQHF
TRBJ1-2,-,TRBV5-1,-,TGCGCCAGCAGCTTGTCAGGGCTGTCAGGCTACACCTTC,CASSLSGLSGYTF
TRBJ1-1,-,TRBV7-2,-,TGTGCCAGCAGCTTAGTACCCCGGGTGAACACTGAAGCTTTCTTT,CASSLVPRVNTEAFF
TRBJ1-1,-,TRBV24-1,-,TGTGCCACCAGTGATCCCTCCCTCTTGGACGGGGGGGACACTGAAGCTTTCTTT,CATSDPSLLDGGDTEAFF
TRBJ1-3,once,TRBV2,-,TGTGCCAGCAGCCTCTCTGGAAACACCATATATTTT,CASSLSGNTIYF
TRBJ1-2,-,TRBV6-2/TRBV6-3,-,TGTGCCAGCAGTTACAATCAGCGCTTTGGCTACACCTTC,CASSYNQRFGYTF
TRBJ2-7,-,TRBV7-2,TRBD2,TGTGCCAGCAGCTTAGCCGGACTAGCTTCCGAGCAGTACTTC,CASSLAGLASEQYF
TRBJ2-3,few,TRBV5-5,TRBD2,TGTGCCAGCAGCCGAGGTCCGGGACTAAGCACAGATACGCAGTATTTT,CASSRGPGLSTDTQYF
TRBJ1-2,-,TRBV6-5,TRBD1,TGTGCCAGCAGGGGACAGGGGGCAGGTAACTATGGCTACACCTTC,CASRGQGAGNYGYTF
TRBJ1-6,few,TRBV19,TRBD1,TGTGCCAGTAGTCCAGGCCGACAGGGGCAATCACCCCTCCACTTT,CASSPGRQGQSPLHF
TRBJ2-3,-,TRBV6-2/TRBV6-3,TRBD1,TGTGCCAGCAGTTACGTTGGGACAGGGGCAAAAGATACGCAGTATTTT,CASSYVGTGAKDTQYF
TRBJ2-7,-,TRBV18,-,TGTGCCAGCTCACAAAAACAGGGATCCTACGAGCAGTACTTC,CASSQKQGSYEQYF
TRBJ2-6,-,TRBV7-3,-,TGTGCCAGCAGCCCCAACAGGTCACCCTCTGGGGCCAACGTCCTGACTTTC,CASSPNRSPSGANVLTF
TRBJ2-4,-,TRBV27,-,TGTGCCAGCAGTCCCGCGGGACAGCGGGTAAACATTCAGTACTTC,CASSPAGQRVNIQYF
TRBJ1-2,-,TRBV18,TRBD1,TGTGCCAGCTCACCTATCGGACAGGGGAGGTATGGCTACACCTTC,CASSPIGQGRYGYTF
TRBJ1-1,-,TRBV5-1,-,TGCGCCAGCAGCTTGGCCACGGGGATTGGCACTGAAGCTTTCTTT,CASSLATGIGTEAFF
TRBJ1-3,-,TRBV19,TRBD1,TGTGCCAGTAGTACCAAGACAGGGTCCCATTCCGGAAACACCATATATTTT,CASSTKTGSHSGNTIYF
TRBJ2-5,-,TRBV5-4,TRBD2,TGTGCCAGCAGCAGAGGGACTAGCGGGGGGTTGGAGACCCAGTACTTC,CASSRGTSGGLETQYF
TRBJ1-4,-,TRBV30,TRBD1,TGTGCCTGCCCTCGGACAGGGCCAAATGAAAAACTGTTTTTT,CACPRTGPNEKLFF
TRBJ2-7,many,TRBV15,-,TGTGCCACCAGCAATTTGCTCAGCTCCTACGAGCAGTACTTC,CATSNLLSSYEQYF